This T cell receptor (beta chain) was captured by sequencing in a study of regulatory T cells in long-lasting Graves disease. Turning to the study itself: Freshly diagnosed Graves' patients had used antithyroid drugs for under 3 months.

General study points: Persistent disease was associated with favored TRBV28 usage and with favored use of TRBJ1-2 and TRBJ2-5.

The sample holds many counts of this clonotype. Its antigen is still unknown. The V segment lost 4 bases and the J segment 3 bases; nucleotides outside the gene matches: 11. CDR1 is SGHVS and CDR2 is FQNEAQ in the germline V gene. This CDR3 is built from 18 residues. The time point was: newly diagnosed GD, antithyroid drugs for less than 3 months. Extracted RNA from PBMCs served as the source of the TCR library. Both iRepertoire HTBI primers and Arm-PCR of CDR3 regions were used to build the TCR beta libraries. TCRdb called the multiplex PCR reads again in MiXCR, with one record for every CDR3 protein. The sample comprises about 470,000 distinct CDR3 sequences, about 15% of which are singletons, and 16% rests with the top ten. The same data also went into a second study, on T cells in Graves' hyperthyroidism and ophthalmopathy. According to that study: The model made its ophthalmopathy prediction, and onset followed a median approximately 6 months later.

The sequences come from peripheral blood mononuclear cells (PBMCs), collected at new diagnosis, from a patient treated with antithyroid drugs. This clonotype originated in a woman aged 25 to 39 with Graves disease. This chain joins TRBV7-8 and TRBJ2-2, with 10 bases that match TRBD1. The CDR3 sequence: CASSSGGQGFFHTGELFF. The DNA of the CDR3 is TGTGCCAGCAGCTCAGGGGGACAGGGGTTCTTTCACACCGGGGAGCTGTTTTTT.